Only one count was recorded for the clone carrying this T cell receptor beta chain. Authors' data handling: Using reference gene primer amplification, nucleated cell counts were estimated. The table came from immunoSEQ multiplex PCR; TCRdb's copy has only in-frame clones and leaves some out. For V, J and clone size, that table is used; D and trimming come from the DNA. This sample has approximately 76,000 clones; roughly four fifths occur once, and the top ten carry over 5%. The data stem from a study of blood T cell repertoires in COVID-19. Study at large: Specimens from acute and convalescent COVID-19 originated in the United States, Italy and Spain. Sample material is recorded as cDNA or gDNA derived from T cells, B-cell-depleted T cells, or PBMCs.

Germline V gene data show CDR1 as SGHRS and CDR2 as YFSETQ. This CDR3 has 14 residues. The V gene lost 1 base and the J gene lost 4 bases, with 11 bases spanning the gap. The sample taken for sequencing was peripheral blood. This receptor was identified in a woman aged 60 to 75 with acute or convalescent COVID-19. The chain uses TRBV5-1 and TRBJ1-1, with unresolved D. The CDR3 DNA reads TGCGCCAGCAGCTTGAGGGTGGGAGGCACTGAAGCTTTCTTT. Protein product: CASSLRVGGTEAFF. The full variable domain, with the rest looked up from reference TRBV5-1 and TRBJ1-1, is KAGVTQTPRYLIKTRGQQVTLSCSPISGHRSVSWYQQTPGQGLQFLFEYFSETQRNKGNFPGRFSGRQFSNSRSEMNVSTLELGDSALYLCASSLRVGGTEAFFGQGTRLTVV.